A single sample is the source of the 19 T cell receptor beta chains below, sequenced in a study of cytomegalovirus exposure and HLA in healthy donors. The study ran its PCR with 60 Vbeta and 13 Jbeta primers. Some clones are missing from TCRdb's copy, which holds only in-frame ones; the method was immunoSEQ multiplex PCR. The sample carries approximately 190,000 clones, more than 75% recorded once. The sequenced sample was PBMCs. These receptors all stem from a woman aged 50 to 60 in good health and CMV-seropositive.

The chain recombines TRBV23-1 with TRBJ1-5, with TRBD1 matching over 7 bases. TRBV23-1 is annotated as an ORF whose role is uncertain. With 7 bases clipped from V and 4 bases from J, the junction kept 1 base outside the gene matches. CDR3 length equals 12 residues. The CDR3 sequence is CASIRGNQPQHF. The CDR3 DNA sequence: TGCGCCAGCATCAGGGGGAATCAGCCCCAGCATTTT.

The J gene is TRBJ1-5, the V gene TRBV4-1, with TRBD1 matching 9 bases. The CDR3 is 16 amino acids. Germline trimming cut 0 bases from V and 1 base from J; bases unmatched to any gene: 1. Germline CDR1 and CDR2: MGHRA and YSYEKL. CDR3 residues: CASSQEGTGSNQPQHF. The CDR3 coding sequence is TGCGCCAGCAGCCAAGAGGGGACAGGGAGCAATCAGCCCCAGCATTTT.

This clone was found a few times. The chain carries TRBV6-6 and TRBJ2-7; 7 bases line up with TRBD1. Germline CDR1 MNHNY, CDR2 SVGAGI (reference sequence). The CDR3 has 13 residues. Germline trimming cut 5 bases from V and 6 bases from J; bases unmatched to any gene: 7. The CDR3 region is CASSPRQGREQYF. CDR3 DNA sequence: TGTGCCAGCAGTCCCCGACAGGGTCGCGAGCAGTACTTC.

The rearrangement joins TRBV11-2 to TRBJ2-7; D is perhaps TRBD1 (5 bases). The ends were cut back, 1 base at V and 0 bases at J, with 10 bases in the middle. The CDR3 runs to 15 residues. Germline loops: CDR1 SGHAT, CDR2 FQNNGV. Written as DNA, the CDR3 is TGTGCCAGCAGCTTAGGACAGACCAGCTCCTACGAGCAGTACTTC. Protein sequence: CASSLGQTSSYEQYF.

The chain has TRBV2 and TRBJ1-4, with D possibly being TRBD1 (5 bases). The CDR3 is made up of 13 amino acids. Germline values: CDR1 SNHLY, CDR2 FYNNEI. Trimming pared 11 bases from V and 0 bases from J, leaving 10 bases between. The CDR3 spells CAGTGPTNEKLFF. The CDR3, as DNA: TGTGCCGGAACAGGCCCAACTAATGAAAAACTGTTTTTT.

This clone was seen a handful of times. The chain combines TRBV5-1 with TRBJ1-1, with TRBD1 identical over 7 bases. There are 14 residues in the CDR3. Trimming removed 1 base from V and 0 bases from J; junction bases left unmatched: 0. The V gene's germline CDR1 is SGHRS and CDR2 YFSETQ. CDR3 nucleotide sequence: TGCGCCAGCAGCTTGCAGGGGGTGAACACTGAAGCTTTCTTT. Its protein product is CASSLQGVNTEAFF.

The chain combines TRBV19 with TRBJ2-1; 9 positions agree with TRBD2. V lost 5 bases, J lost 6 bases, and 11 bases stayed unmatched. This CDR3 is 16 amino acids long. Germline V gives CDR1 LNHDA, CDR2 SQIVND (reference sequence). The CDR3 nucleotides read TGTGCCAGTAGTCCCCGGGGTCCGCGGGGGGGCAATGAGCAGTTCTTC. It translates to CASSPRGPRGGNEQFF. Complete variable domain (other parts from reference TRBV19 and TRBJ2-1): DGGITQSPKYLFRKEGQNVTLSCEQNLNHDAMYWYRQDPGQGLRLIYYSQIVNDFQKGDIAEGYSVSREKKESFPLTVTSAQKNPTAFYLCASSPRGPRGGNEQFFGPGTRLTVL.

This sequence joins TRBV28 and TRBJ1-4; 7 nucleotides match TRBD1. The V and J ends lost 6 bases and 7 bases, in that order; junction bases with no gene match: 11. CDR3 length equals 15 residues. Germline CDR1 reads MDHEN; CDR2 reads SYDVKM. The CDR3: CASRQRQGLGEKLFF. In DNA, the CDR3 is TGTGCCAGCAGACAACGACAGGGACTAGGTGAAAAACTGTTTTTT.

The rearrangement uses TRBV18 and TRBJ2-5; D not resolved. Trimming pared 3 bases from V and 0 bases from J, leaving 5 bases between. Germline CDR1 reads KGHSH; CDR2 reads LQKENI. The CDR3 is made up of 13 amino acids. Written as DNA, the CDR3 is TGTGCCAGCTCACCCTTTTACCAAGAGACCCAGTACTTC. This codes for CASSPFYQETQYF.

With regard to this clone: Within the sample, other DNA sequences also encode this same CDR3. The V call is TRBV4-1, the J call TRBJ2-7, with D possibly being TRBD1 (5 bases). Germline V gene data show CDR1 as MGHRA and CDR2 as YSYEKL. The CDR3 consists of 14 residues. V was clipped by 0 bases and J by 0 bases, with 6 bases between them. This chain's CDR3 is CASSQEDSSYEQYF. CDR3 in DNA: TGCGCCAGCAGCCAAGAAGACAGCTCCTACGAGCAGTACTTC.

V is TRBV7-8 and J is TRBJ2-5; 9 bases are shared with TRBD2. The CDR3 extends over 16 amino acids. With V trimmed by 5 bases and J by 1 base, 8 bases remained unmatched. Germline CDR1 and CDR2: SGHVS and FQNEAQ. This CDR3 is CASSVLSGGSQETQYF. The CDR3 region has the DNA TGTGCCAGCAGCGTTCTTAGCGGGGGAAGCCAAGAGACCCAGTACTTC.

This clone was found once. The conserved final phenylalanine or tryptophan is absent from the CDR3, which likely points to a read error. This chain links TRBV15 with TRBJ2-4, with a possible D match to TRBD1 (5 bases). Trimming cost V 5 bases and J 4 bases, with 15 bases left between them. The CDR3 is 15 residues long. CDR1 and CDR2 from the germline V gene are LNHNV and YYDKDF (reference sequence). The CDR3 loop reads CATSDSRGRKNIQYL. The DNA for the CDR3 is TGTGCCACCAGCGATTCTAGGGGAAGGAAAAACATTCAGTACCTC.

This clone appeared a single time. V usage is TRBV18 and J usage is TRBJ2-3; 10 bases line up with TRBD1. The V gene end was trimmed by 5 bases and the J gene end by 0 bases; junction bases not matched to a gene: 5. The length of the CDR3 is 16 residues. The germline V gene encodes CDR1 KGHSH and CDR2 LQKENI. The CDR3 coding sequence is TGTGCCAGCTCAGCCGGGACAGGGGCGAGCACAGATACGCAGTATTTT. Translation gives CASSAGTGASTDTQYF.

This rearrangement joins TRBV6-6 to TRBJ1-2, with D possibly TRBD1 on 6 matching bases. Trimming shortened V by 5 bases and J by 3 bases, and 10 bases separated the two germline ends. The CDR3 is 13 amino acids. The germline CDR1 and CDR2 sequences are MNHNY and SVGAGI (reference sequence). CDR3 nucleotides: TGTGCCAGCAGTCTGGACAGTCACTATGGCTACACCTTC. Amino acid sequence: CASSLDSHYGYTF.

The chain uses TRBV9 and TRBJ2-6; D is unresolved. Trimming took 6 bases from V and 1 from J, leaving 11 bases between them. Germline lookup yields CDR1 SGDLS and CDR2 YYNGEE. The CDR3 loop spans 15 amino acids. The CDR3 nucleotides are TGTGCCAGCACCCCGAGTGGTTCTGGGGCCAACGTCCTGACTTTC. Encoded protein: CASTPSGSGANVLTF.

The chain uses TRBV27 and TRBJ1-2; D is unclear. Looked up from germline, CDR1 is MNHEY and CDR2 is SMNVEV (reference sequence). The CDR3 has 13 residues. Trimming removed 3 bases from V and 3 bases from J, with 8 bases in between. CDR3 sequence: CASSFEGYYGYTF. CDR3 DNA: TGTGCCAGCAGTTTTGAGGGATACTATGGCTACACCTTC.

The V and J genes are TRBV7-3 and TRBJ2-1, with TRBD2 identical over 13 bases. This CDR3 spans 15 amino acids. The germline gives CDR1 SGHTA, CDR2 FQGTGA. V trimming: 5 bases; J trimming: 12 bases; junction bases outside the gene matches: 10. The CDR3 loop reads CASSSGTSGAGGQFF. CDR3 sequence (DNA): TGTGCCAGCAGCAGTGGGACTAGCGGGGCGGGTGGGCAGTTCTTC.

The CDR3 nucleotides are TGTGCCAGCAGTTCGGGGGGGGGTAGGAACACTGAAGCTTTCTTT. This codes for CASSSGGGRNTEAFF. The gene calls are TRBV6-5 and TRBJ1-1; the D gene is possibly TRBD1 (5 bases). CDR3 length: 15 residues. V shed 4 bases and J shed 1 base, with 13 bases lying between them. Germline loops: CDR1 MNHEY, CDR2 SVGAGI.

This clone was seen once. The V and J genes are TRBV7-2 and TRBJ1-5; unclear D gene. The CDR3 is 15 amino acids. The germline V and J ends were trimmed by 2 bases and 4 bases, with 12 bases remaining between them. CDR1 and CDR2 (germline): SGHTA, FQGNSA. In DNA form, the CDR3 reads TGTGCCAGCAGCTTAAATATGGGCTGGAATCAGCCCCAGCATTTT. It is translated as CASSLNMGWNQPQHF. The entire variable domain, with the rest obtained from reference TRBV7-2 and TRBJ1-5, is as follows: GAGVSQSPSNKVTEKGKDVELRCDPISGHTALYWYRQSLGQGLEFLIYFQGNSAPDKSGLPSDRFSAERTGGSVSTLTIQRTQQEDSAVYLCASSLNMGWNQPQHFGDGTRLSIL.